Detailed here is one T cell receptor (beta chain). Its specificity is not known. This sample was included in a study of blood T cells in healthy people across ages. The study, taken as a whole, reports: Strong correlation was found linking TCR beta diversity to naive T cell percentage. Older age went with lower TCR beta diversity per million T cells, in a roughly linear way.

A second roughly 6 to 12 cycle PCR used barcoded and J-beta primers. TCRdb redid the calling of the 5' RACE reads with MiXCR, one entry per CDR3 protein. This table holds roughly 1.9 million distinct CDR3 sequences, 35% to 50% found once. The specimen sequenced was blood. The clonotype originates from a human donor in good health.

The CDR3 DNA is TGTGCCAGCAGCGGACAGGGAGGACCCCATGGCTACACCTTC. Its translation: CASSGQGGPHGYTF. The chain couples TRBV2 to TRBJ1-2; 8 bases align to TRBD1. The germline gives CDR1 SNHLY, CDR2 FYNNEI. This CDR3 comprises 14 residues. Germline trimming cut 6 bases from V and 6 bases from J; bases unmatched to any gene: 9.